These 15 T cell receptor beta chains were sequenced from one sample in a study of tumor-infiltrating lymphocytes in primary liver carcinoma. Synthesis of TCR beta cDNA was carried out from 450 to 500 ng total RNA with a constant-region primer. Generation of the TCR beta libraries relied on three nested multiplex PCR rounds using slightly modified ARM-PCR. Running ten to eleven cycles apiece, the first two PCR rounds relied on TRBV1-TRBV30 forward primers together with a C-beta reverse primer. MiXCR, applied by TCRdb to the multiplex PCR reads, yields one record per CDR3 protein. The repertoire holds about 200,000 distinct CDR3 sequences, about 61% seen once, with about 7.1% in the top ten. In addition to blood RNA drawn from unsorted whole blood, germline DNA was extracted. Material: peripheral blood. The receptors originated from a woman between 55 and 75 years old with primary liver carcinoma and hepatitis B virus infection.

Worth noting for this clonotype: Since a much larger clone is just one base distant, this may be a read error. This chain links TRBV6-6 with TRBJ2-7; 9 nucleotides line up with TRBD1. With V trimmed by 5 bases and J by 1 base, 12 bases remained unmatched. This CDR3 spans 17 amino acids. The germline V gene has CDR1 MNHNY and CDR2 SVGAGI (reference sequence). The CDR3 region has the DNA TGTGCCAGCAGTCGGGGACAGGGTATGAGTGGATCCTACGAGCAGTACTTC. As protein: CASSRGQGMSGSYEQYF.

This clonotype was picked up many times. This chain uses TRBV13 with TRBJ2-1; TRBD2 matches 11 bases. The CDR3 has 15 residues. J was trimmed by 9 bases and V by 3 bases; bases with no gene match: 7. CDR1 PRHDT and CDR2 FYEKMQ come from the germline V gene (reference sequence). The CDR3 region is CASSLIAGGHFEQFF. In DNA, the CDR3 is TGTGCCAGCAGCTTGATAGCGGGAGGGCATTTTGAGCAGTTCTTC.

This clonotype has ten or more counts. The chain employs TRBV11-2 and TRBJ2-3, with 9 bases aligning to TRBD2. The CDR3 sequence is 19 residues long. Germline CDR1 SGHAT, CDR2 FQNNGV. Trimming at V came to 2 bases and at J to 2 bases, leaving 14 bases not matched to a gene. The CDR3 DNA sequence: TGTGCCAGCAGCTTATTATCCGGGACTAGCCGAAGAAACACAGATACGCAGTATTTT. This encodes CASSLLSGTSRRNTDTQYF.

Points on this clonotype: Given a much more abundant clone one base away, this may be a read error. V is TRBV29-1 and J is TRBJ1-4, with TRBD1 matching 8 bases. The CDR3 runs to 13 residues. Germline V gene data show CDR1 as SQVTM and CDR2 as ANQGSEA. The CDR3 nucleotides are TGCAGCGTCAGGGACAGGTTTAATGAAAAACTGCTTTTT. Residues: CSVRDRFNEKLLF. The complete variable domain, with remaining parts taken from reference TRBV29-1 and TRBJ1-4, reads SAVISQKPSRDICQRGTSLTIQCQVDSQVTMMFWYRQQPGQSLTLIATANQGSEATYESGFVIDKFPISRPNLTFSTLTVSNMSPEDSSIYLCSVRDRFNEKLLFGSGTQLSVL.

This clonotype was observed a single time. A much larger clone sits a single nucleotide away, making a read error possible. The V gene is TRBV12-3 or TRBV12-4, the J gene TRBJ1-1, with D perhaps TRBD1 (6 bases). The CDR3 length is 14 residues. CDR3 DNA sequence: TGTGCCAGCAGTTTCTCTGGGGGGGACACTGCAGCTTTCTTT. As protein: CASSFSGGDTAAFF.

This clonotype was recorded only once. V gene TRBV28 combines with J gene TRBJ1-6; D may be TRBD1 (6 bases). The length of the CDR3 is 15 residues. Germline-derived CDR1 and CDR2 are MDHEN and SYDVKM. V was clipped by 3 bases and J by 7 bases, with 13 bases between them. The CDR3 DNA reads TGTGCCAGCAGTTTGCCTGGGGGCGGAAATTCACCCCTCCACTTT. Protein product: CASSLPGGGNSPLHF.

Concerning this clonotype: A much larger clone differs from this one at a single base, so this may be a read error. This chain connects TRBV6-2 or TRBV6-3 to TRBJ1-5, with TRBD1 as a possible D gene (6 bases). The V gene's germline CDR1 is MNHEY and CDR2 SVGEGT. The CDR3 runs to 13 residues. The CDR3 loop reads CASRTVINQPLHF. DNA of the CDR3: TGTGCCAGCCGGACAGTCATTAATCAGCCCCTGCATTTT.

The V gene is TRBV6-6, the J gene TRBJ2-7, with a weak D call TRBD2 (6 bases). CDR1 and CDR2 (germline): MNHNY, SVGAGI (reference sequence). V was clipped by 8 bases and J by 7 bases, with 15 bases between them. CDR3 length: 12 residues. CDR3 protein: CASWEAGREQYF. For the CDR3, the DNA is TGTGCCAGCTGGGAAGCGGGTAGGGAGCAGTACTTC.

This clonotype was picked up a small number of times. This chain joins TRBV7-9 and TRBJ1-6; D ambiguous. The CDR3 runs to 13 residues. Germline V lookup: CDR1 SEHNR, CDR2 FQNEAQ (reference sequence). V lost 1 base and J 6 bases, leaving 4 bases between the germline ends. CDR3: CASSLEGNSPLHF. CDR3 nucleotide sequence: TGTGCCAGCAGCTTAGAGGGTAATTCACCCCTCCACTTT.

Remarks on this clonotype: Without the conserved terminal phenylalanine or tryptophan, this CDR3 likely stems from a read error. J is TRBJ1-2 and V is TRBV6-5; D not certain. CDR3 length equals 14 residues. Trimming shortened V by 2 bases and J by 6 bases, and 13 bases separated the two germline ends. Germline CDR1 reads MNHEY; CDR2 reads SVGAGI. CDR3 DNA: TGTGCCAGCAGTTACCGCCGGACTGGGGATGGCTACACCATC. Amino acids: CASSYRRTGDGYTI.

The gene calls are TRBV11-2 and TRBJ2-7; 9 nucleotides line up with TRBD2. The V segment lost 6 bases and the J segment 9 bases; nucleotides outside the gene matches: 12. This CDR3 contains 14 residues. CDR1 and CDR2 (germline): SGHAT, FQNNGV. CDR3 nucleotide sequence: TGTGCCAGCAGTTTGCCGGGACAAGCGGGAGGGCAGTACTTC. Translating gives CASSLPGQAGGQYF.

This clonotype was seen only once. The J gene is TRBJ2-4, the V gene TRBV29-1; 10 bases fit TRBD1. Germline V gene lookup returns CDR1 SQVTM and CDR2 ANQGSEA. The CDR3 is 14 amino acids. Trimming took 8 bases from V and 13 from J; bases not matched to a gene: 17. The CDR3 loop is CSLATGTGATIQYF. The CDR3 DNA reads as TGCAGCCTTGCAACCGGGACAGGGGCCACCATCCAGTACTTC. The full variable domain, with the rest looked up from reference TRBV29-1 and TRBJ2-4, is SAVISQKPSRDICQRGTSLTIQCQVDSQVTMMFWYRQQPGQSLTLIATANQGSEATYESGFVIDKFPISRPNLTFSTLTVSNMSPEDSSIYLCSLATGTGATIQYFGAGTRLSVL.

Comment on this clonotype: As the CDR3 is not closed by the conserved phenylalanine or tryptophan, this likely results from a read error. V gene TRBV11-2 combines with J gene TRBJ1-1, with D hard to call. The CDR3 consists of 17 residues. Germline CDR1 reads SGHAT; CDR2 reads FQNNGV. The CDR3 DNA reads TGTGCCAGCAGCCCGACCACTGGAGCGGGTGAGAACATTGAAGCTTTCTCT. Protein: CASSPTTGAGENIEAFS.

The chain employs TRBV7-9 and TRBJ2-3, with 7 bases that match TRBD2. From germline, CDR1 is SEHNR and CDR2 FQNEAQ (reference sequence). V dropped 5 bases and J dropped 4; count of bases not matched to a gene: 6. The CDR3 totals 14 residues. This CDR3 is CASSPLGRADTQYF. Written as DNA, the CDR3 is TGTGCCAGCAGCCCCCTAGGGAGGGCAGATACGCAGTATTTT.

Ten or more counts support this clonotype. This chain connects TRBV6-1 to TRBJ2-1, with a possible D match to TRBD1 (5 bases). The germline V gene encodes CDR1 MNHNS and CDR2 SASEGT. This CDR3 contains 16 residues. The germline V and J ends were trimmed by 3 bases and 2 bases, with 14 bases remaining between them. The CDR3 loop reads CASSDPGIWAYNEQFF. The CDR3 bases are TGTGCCAGCAGTGATCCAGGGATCTGGGCCTACAATGAGCAGTTCTTC.